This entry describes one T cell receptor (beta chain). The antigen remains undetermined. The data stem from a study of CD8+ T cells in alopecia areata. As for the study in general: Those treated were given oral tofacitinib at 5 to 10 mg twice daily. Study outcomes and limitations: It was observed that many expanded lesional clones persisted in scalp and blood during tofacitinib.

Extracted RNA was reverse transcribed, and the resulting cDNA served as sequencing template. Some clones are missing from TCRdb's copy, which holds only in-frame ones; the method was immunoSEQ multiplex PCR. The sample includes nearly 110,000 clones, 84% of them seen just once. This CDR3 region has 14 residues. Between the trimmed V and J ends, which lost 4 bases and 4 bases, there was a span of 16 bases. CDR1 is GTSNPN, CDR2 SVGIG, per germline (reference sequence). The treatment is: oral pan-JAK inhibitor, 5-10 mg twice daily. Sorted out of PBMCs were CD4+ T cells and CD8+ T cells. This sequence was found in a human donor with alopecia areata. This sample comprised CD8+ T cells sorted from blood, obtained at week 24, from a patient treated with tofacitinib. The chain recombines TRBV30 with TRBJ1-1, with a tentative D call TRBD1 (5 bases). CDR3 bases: TGTGCCTGGATTCCACAAGGGGACTTCACTGAAGCTTTCTTT. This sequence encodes CAWIPQGDFTEAFF. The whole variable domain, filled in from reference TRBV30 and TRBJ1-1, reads SQTIHQWPATLVQPVGSPLSLECTVEGTSNPNLYWYRQAAGRGLQLLFYSVGIGQISSEVPQNLSASRPQDRQFILSSKKLLLSDSGFYLCAWIPQGDFTEAFFGQGTRLTVV.